One and the same sample provided the 5 T cell receptor beta chains below, sequenced in a study of cytomegalovirus exposure and HLA in healthy donors. PCR amplification relied on 60 Vbeta primers (plus 13 Jbeta primers). Sequencing used immunoSEQ multiplex PCR; TCRdb keeps in-frame clones, though not all of them. The sample yields 150,000 to 200,000 clones, roughly 82% seen once. Material: PBMCs. Every receptor here comes from a woman aged 50 to 60 in good health and CMV-seropositive.

This chain uses TRBV19 with TRBJ2-3, with TRBD2 matching over 11 bases. V dropped 0 bases and J dropped 4; count of bases not matched to a gene: 3. CDR1 and CDR2 (germline): LNHDA, SQIVND (reference sequence). The CDR3 runs to 16 residues. The CDR3 loop reads CASSIDLAGGSDTQYF. CDR3 bases: TGTGCCAGTAGTATAGATCTAGCGGGGGGCTCAGATACGCAGTATTTT.

V gene TRBV29-1 combines with J gene TRBJ2-6; possible D gene TRBD2, 6 bases. Germline values: CDR1 SQVTM, CDR2 ANQGSEA. Trimming removed 3 bases from V and 0 bases from J, with 9 bases in between. CDR3 size: 15 residues. The chain's CDR3 is CSVETDYSGANVLTF. In nucleotides, the CDR3 is TGCAGCGTTGAGACGGACTACTCTGGGGCCAACGTCCTGACTTTC.

This clone was seen a single time. The rearrangement uses TRBV21-1 and TRBJ1-4; TRBD1 reflects the table's D call only, with no check against the DNA. TRBV21-1 is flagged as a pseudogene. The CDR3 spans 15 residues. CDR3 sequence: CASSKFAGTNEKLFF. The CDR3 nucleotides are TGTGCCAGCAGCAAATTCGCAGGGACTAATGAAAAACTGTTTTTT.

This sequence joins TRBV4-1 and TRBJ1-3; 8 positions agree with TRBD1. The V gene end was trimmed by 2 bases and the J gene end by 5 bases; junction bases not matched to a gene: 8. This CDR3 contains 16 residues. Germline CDR1 and CDR2: MGHRA and YSYEKL. CDR3 loop: CASSQLPGQVRNTIYF. CDR3 in DNA: TGCGCCAGCAGCCAACTACCGGGACAGGTTCGAAACACCATATATTTT.

This chain uses TRBV6-1 with TRBJ1-2; the D is unclear. Trimming removed 6 bases at V and 6 bases at J, with 14 bases between. This CDR3 region has 13 residues. Germline CDR1 is MNHNS and CDR2 is SASEGT. This chain's CDR3 is CASSIRETDGYTF. The CDR3 nucleotides read TGTGCCAGCAGCATCCGGGAGACGGATGGCTACACCTTC.